The clone carrying this T cell receptor (beta chain) was detected only once. The authors' processing: The authors estimated nucleated cell counts from reference gene primer amplification. Produced via immunoSEQ multiplex PCR; TCRdb's table is partial and in-frame only. V, J and clone size derive from that table, while D and trimming were established from the DNA sequence. The sample shows roughly 250,000 clones, approximately 79% of them seen only once. Germline CDR1 and CDR2: MDHEN and SYDVKM. The CDR3 sequence is 14 residues long. V was cut by 7 bases and J by 4 bases, with 11 bases left in between. The data were obtained in a study of blood T cell repertoires in COVID-19. Looking at the study overall: The United States, Italy and Spain were the sources of the acute and convalescent COVID-19 samples. In each case, the material was cDNA or gDNA derived from T cells, B-cell-depleted T cells, or PBMCs.

Sequences were obtained from peripheral blood. The TCR sequence derives from a woman aged 40 to 55 with active or convalescent COVID-19. The gene calls are TRBV28 and TRBJ1-6; TRBD1 might be the D (5 bases). CDR3 in DNA: TGTGCCAGCAAACCAACAGGATATAATTCACCCCTCCACTTT. Protein product: CASKPTGYNSPLHF.